Described below is a single T cell receptor (beta chain) sequence and its context. This sample was included in a study of blood T cell repertoires in COVID-19. Overall study: Some COVID-19 samples were acute and others convalescent; all came from the United States, Italy and Spain. Sources were T cells, B-cell-depleted T cells, or PBMCs; the material itself was cDNA or gDNA.

As processed by the authors: Reference gene primer amplification gave estimated nucleated cell counts. Sequenced by immunoSEQ multiplex PCR; TCRdb stores in-frame clones only, minus some. The V and J calls and clone size come from that table; D and trimming were worked out from the DNA. Among about 310,000 clones listed, roughly 86% were seen once. Material for sequencing was peripheral blood. The receptor's source is a man between 65 and 79 years old with acute or convalescent COVID-19.

As DNA, the CDR3 is TGTGCCAGCAGCATCCCTTCGGCAGGGTACGATGGCTACACCTTC. Protein sequence: CASSIPSAGYDGYTF. This chain joins TRBV21-1 and TRBJ1-2; the table's D call TRBD1 went unverified against the DNA. TRBV21-1 is shown as a pseudogene. The CDR3 length is 15 residues.